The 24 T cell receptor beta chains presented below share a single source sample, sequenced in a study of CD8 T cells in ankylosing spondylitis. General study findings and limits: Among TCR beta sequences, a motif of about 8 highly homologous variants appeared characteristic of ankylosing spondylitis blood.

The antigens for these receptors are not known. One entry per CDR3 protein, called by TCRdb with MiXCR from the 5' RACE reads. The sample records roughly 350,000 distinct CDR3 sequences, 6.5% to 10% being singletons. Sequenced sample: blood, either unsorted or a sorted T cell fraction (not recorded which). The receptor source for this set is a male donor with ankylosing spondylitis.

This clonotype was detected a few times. CDR3 DNA sequence: TGTGCCACGAGCTTTGGGGAGTCGGGGGGGAGCAATGAGCAGTTCTTC. Amino acids: CATSFGESGGSNEQFF. This sequence joins TRBV15 and TRBJ2-1; 8 bases match TRBD2. The CDR3 covers 16 residues. V lost 9 bases to trimming and J lost 6 bases; unmatched junction nucleotides: 16. CDR1 is LNHNV and CDR2 is YYDKDF in the germline V gene (reference sequence).

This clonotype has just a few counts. Written as DNA, the CDR3 is TGCAGTGCTCCAGACTTGGGTGAGCAGTATTTT. Protein product: CSAPDLGEQYF. The chain couples TRBV20-1 to TRBJ2-3, with D unresolved. This CDR3 has 11 amino acids. Between the trimmed V and J ends, which lost 5 bases and 11 bases, there was a span of 14 bases. Germline loops: CDR1 DFQATT, CDR2 SNEGSKA (reference sequence).

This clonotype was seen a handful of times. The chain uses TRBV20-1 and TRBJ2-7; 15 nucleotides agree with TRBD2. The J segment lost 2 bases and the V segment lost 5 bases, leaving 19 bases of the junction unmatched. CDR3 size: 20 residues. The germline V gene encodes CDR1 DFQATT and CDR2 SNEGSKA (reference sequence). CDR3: CSAPGLAGGRDSPTAYEQYF. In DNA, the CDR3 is TGCAGTGCTCCGGGACTAGCGGGAGGACGGGATTCACCGACCGCCTACGAGCAGTACTTC.

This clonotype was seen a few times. CDR3 amino acids: CASSLVRGEAQHF. In DNA form, the CDR3 reads TGTGCCAGCAGCTTAGTGCGGGGTGAAGCCCAGCATTTT. The rearrangement links TRBV7-8 to TRBJ1-5; no reliable D call. Germline V lookup: CDR1 SGHVS, CDR2 FQNEAQ. The V gene lost 1 base and the J gene lost 11 bases, with 12 bases spanning the gap. The CDR3 has 13 residues.

CDR3 loop: CASSLRAGFYGYTF. The CDR3 bases are TGTGCCAGCAGCTTACGGGCAGGTTTTTATGGCTACACCTTC. The chain employs TRBV11-3 and TRBJ1-2; D call uncertain. CDR1 SGHNT and CDR2 YENEEA come from the germline V gene. Trimming left V 2 bases short and J 5 bases short, with 12 bases between. The CDR3 loop spans 14 amino acids.

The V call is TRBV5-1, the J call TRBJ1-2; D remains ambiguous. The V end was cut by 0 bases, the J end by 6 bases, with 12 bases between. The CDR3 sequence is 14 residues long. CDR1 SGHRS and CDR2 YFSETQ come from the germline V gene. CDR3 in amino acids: CASSLDGRYDGYTF. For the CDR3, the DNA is TGCGCCAGCAGCTTGGATGGGAGATACGATGGCTACACCTTC.

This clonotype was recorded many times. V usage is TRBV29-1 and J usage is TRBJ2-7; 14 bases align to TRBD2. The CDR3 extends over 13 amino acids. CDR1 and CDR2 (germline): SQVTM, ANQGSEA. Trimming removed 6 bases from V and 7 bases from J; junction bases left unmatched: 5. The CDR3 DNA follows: TGCAGCGTATTGGGACTAGCGGGAGTTGAGCAGTACTTC. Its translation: CSVLGLAGVEQYF.

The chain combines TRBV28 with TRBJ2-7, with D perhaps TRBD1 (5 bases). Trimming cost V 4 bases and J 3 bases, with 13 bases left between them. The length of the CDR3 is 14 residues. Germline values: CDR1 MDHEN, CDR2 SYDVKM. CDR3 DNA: TGTGCCAGCAGTTCCCCCGCAGGGCACTACGAGCAGTACTTC. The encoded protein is CASSSPAGHYEQYF.

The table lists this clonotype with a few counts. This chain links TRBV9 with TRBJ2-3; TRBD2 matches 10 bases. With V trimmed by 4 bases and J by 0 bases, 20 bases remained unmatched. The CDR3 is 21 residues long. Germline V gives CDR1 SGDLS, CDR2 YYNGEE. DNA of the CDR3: TGTGCCAGCAGCCTAACCGCCAGCCCGGGCGGACTAGCGGTAAGCACAGATACGCAGTATTTT. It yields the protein CASSLTASPGGLAVSTDTQYF.

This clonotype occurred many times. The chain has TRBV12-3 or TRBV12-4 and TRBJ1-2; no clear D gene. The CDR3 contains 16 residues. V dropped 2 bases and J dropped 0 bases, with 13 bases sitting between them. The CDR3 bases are TGTGCCAGCAGTTTATCAACAGCACCTCCTAACTATGGCTACACCTTC. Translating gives CASSLSTAPPNYGYTF.

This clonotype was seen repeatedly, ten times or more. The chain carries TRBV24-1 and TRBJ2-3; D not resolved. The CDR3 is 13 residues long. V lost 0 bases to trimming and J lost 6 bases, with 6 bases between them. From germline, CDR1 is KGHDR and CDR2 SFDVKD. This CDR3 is CATSDLQDDTQYF. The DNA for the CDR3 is TGTGCCACCAGTGATTTGCAGGATGATACGCAGTATTTT.

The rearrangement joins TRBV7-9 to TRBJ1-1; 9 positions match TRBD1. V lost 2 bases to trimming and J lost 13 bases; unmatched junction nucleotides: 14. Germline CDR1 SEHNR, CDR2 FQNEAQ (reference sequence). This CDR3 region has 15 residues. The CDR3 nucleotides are TGTGCCAGCAGCTTAATTTTGGCCGGGACAGGGAATTTTTTCTTT. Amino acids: CASSLILAGTGNFFF. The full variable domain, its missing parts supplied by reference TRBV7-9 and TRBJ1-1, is DTGVSQNPRHKITKRGQNVTFRCDPISEHNRLYWYRQTLGQGPEFLTYFQNEAQLEKSRLLSDRFSAERPKGSFSTLEIQRTEQGDSAMYLCASSLILAGTGNFFFGQGTRLTVV.

CDR3 coding DNA: TGTGCCAGCAGCCAAGATTCGCCTGGGGCAGGGCCCCATGAGCAGTTCTTC. Residues: CASSQDSPGAGPHEQFF. The rearrangement joins TRBV14 to TRBJ2-1; maybe TRBD1 (5 bases). Germline CDR1 reads SGHDN; CDR2 reads FVKESK. The CDR3 spans 17 residues. V lost 0 bases to trimming and J lost 8 bases, with 20 bases between them.

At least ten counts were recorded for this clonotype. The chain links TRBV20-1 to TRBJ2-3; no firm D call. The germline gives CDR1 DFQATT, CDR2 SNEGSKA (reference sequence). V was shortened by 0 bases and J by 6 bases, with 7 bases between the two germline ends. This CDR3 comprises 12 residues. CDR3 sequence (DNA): TGCAGTGCTAGAGATTCCGGCGATACGCAGTATTTT. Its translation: CSARDSGDTQYF.

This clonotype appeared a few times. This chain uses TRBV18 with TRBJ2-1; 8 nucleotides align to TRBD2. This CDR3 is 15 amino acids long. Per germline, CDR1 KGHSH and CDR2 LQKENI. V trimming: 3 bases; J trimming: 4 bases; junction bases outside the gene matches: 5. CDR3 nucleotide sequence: TGTGCCAGCTCACCTCGACTAGCGACATACAATGAGCAGTTCTTC. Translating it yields CASSPRLATYNEQFF.

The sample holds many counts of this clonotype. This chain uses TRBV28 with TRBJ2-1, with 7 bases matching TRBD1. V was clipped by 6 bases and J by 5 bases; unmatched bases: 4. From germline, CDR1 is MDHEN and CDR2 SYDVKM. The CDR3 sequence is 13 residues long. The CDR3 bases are TGTGCCAGCAGCCCCACAGGGGACAATGAGCAGTTCTTC. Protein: CASSPTGDNEQFF.

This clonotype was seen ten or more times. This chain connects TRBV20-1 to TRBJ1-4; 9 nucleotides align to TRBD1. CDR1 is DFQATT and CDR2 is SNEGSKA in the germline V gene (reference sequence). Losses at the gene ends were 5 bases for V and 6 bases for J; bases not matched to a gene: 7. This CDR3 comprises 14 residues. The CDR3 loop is CSAASGQGDEKLFF. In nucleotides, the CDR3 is TGCAGTGCTGCGTCGGGACAGGGAGATGAAAAACTGTTTTTT.

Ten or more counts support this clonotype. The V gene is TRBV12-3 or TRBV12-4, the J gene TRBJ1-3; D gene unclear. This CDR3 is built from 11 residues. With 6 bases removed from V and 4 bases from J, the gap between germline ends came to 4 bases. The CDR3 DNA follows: TGTGCCAGCAGCCTCGGAAACACCATATATTTT. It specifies CASSLGNTIYF.

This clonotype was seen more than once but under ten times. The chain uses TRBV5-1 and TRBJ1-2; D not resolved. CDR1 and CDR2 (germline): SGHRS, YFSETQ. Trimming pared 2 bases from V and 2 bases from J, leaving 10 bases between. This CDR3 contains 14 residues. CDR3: CASSFSPANYGYTF. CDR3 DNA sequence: TGCGCCAGCAGCTTCTCCCCGGCAAACTATGGCTACACCTTC.

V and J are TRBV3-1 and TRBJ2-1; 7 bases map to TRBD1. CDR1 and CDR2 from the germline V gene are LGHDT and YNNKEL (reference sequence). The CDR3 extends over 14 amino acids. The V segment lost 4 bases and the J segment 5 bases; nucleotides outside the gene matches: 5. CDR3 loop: CASSLWDSDNEQFF. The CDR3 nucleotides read TGTGCCAGCAGCCTCTGGGACAGCGACAATGAGCAGTTCTTC.

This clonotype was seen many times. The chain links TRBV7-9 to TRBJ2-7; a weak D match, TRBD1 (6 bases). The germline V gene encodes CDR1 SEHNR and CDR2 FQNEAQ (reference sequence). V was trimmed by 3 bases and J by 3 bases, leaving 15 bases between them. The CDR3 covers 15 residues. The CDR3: CASSFWAQGLYEQYF. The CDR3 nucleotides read TGTGCCAGCAGCTTTTGGGCACAGGGCCTCTACGAGCAGTACTTC.

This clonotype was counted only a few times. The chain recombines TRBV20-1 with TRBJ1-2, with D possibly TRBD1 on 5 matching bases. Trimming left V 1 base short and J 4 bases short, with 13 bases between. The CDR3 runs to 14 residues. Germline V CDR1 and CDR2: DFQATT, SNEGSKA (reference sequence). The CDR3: CSARGVGASYGYTF. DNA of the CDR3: TGCAGTGCTAGAGGGGTAGGGGCGAGCTATGGCTACACCTTC.

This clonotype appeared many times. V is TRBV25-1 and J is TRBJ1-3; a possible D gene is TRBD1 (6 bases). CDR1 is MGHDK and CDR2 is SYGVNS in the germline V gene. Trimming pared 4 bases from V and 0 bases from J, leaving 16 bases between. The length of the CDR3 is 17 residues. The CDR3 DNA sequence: TGTGCCAGCAGTGCAACGGGCGACAGGATCTCTGGAAACACCATATATTTT. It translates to CASSATGDRISGNTIYF.

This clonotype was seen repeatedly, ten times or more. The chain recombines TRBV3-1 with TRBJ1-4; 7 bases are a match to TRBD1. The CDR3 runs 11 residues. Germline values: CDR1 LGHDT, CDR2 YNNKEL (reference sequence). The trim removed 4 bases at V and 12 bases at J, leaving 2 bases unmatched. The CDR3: CASSLGTELFF. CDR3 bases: TGTGCCAGCAGCCTCGGGACAGAACTGTTTTTT.